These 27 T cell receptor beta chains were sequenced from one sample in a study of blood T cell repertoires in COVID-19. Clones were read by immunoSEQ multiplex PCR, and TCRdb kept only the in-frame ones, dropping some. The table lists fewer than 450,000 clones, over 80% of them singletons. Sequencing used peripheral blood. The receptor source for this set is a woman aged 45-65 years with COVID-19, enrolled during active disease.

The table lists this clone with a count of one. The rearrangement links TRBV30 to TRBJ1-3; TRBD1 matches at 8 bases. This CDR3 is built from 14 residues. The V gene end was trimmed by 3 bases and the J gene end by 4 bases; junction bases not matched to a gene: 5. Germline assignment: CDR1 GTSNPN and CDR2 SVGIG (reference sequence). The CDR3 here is CAWRSRTGGNTIYF. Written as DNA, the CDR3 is TGTGCCTGGAGGTCGAGGACAGGGGGAAACACCATATATTTT.

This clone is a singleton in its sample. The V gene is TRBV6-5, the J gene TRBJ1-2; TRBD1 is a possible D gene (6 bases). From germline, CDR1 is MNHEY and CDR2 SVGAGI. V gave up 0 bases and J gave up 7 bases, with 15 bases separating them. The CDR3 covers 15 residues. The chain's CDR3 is CASSYSVRGEAGYTF. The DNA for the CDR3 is TGTGCCAGCAGTTACTCCGTCAGGGGCGAGGCTGGCTACACCTTC.

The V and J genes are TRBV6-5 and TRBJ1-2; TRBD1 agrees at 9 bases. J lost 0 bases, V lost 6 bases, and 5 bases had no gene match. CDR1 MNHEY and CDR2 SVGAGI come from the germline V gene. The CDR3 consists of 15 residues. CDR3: CASRRQGETNYGYTF. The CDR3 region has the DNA TGTGCCAGCAGACGACAGGGGGAAACTAACTATGGCTACACCTTC.

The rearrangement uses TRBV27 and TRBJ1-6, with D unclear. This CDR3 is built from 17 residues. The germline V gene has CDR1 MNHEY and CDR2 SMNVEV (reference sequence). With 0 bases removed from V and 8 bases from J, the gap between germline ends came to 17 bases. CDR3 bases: TGTGCCAGCAGTTTATCGAGCGGGCGGGGTCGGGATTCACCCCTCCACTTT. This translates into CASSLSSGRGRDSPLHF.

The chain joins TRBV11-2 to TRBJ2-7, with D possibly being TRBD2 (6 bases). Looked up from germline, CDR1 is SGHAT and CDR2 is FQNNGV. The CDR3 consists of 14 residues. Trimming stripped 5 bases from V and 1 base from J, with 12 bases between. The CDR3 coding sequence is TGTGCCAGCAGCCCCGGACTATTATCCTACGAGCAGTACTTC. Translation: CASSPGLLSYEQYF.

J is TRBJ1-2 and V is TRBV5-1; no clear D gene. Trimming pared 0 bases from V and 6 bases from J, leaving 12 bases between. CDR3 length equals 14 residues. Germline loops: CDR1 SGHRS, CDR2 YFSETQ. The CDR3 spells CASSLEVGVDGYTF. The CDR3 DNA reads TGCGCCAGCAGCTTGGAGGTTGGAGTGGATGGCTACACCTTC.

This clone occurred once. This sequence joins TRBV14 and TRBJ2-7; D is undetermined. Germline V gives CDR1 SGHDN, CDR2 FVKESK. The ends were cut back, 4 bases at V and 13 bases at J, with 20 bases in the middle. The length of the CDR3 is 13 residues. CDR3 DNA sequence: TGTGCCAGCAGCCCCGGTCAGATGGGCCCTCGATACTTC. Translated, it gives CASSPGQMGPRYF.

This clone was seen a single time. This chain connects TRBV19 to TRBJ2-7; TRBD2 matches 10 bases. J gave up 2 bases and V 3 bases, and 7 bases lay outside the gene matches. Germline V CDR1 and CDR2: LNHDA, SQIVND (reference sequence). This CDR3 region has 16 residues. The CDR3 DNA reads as TGTGCCAGTAGTATTGAAGCGGGAGGGAACACCTACGAGCAGTACTTC. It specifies CASSIEAGGNTYEQYF.

This CDR3 is CASGTGSQHLFF. The CDR3 nucleotides read TGTGCCAGCGGAACCGGGTCCCAACATCTCTTTTTT. The chain recombines TRBV12-3 or TRBV12-4 with TRBJ1-4, with unresolved D. The CDR3 is 12 residues long. V lost 8 bases to trimming and J lost 17 bases, with 21 bases between them.

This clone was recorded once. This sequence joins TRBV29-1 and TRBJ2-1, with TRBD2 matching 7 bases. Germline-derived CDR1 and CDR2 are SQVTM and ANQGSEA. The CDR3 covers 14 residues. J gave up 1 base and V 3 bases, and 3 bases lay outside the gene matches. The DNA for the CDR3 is TGCAGCGTTGACGGGGGGTTGTCCTACAATGAGCAGTTCTTC. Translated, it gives CSVDGGLSYNEQFF.

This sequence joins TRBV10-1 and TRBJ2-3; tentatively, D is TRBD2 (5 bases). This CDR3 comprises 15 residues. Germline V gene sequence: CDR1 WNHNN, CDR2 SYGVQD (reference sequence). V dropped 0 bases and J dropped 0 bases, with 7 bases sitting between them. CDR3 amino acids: CASSESGGSTDTQYF. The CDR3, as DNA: TGCGCCAGCAGTGAGTCGGGCGGGAGCACAGATACGCAGTATTTT.

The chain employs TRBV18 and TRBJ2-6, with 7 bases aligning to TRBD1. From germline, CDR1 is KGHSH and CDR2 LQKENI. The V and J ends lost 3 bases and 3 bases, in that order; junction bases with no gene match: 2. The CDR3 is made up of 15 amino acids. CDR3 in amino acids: CASSPSGGGANVLTF. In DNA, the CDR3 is TGTGCCAGCTCACCGTCAGGGGGTGGGGCCAACGTCCTGACTTTC.

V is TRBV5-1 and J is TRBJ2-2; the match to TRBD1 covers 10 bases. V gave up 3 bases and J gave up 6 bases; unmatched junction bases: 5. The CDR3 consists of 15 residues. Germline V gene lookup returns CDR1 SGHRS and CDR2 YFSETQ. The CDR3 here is CASSYGGTGAGELFF. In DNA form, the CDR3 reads TGCGCCAGCAGCTATGGCGGGACAGGGGCCGGGGAGCTGTTTTTT.

The CDR3 sequence: CASSLVPAGAWTDTQYF. CDR3 DNA: TGTGCCAGCAGCTTAGTCCCAGCGGGAGCATGGACAGATACGCAGTATTTT. The rearrangement uses TRBV11-2 and TRBJ2-3, with 8 positions matching TRBD2. J lost 3 bases, V lost 1 base, and 9 bases had no gene match. The CDR3 length is 17 residues. Looked up from germline, CDR1 is SGHAT and CDR2 is FQNNGV.

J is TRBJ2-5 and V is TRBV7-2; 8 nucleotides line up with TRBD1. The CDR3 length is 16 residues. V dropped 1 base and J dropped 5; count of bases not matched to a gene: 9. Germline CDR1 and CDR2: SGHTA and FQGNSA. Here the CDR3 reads CASSLGRGRSRETQYF. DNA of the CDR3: TGTGCCAGCAGCTTAGGCAGGGGGCGCTCTCGTGAGACCCAGTACTTC.

The CDR3 nucleotides are TGCAGCGTTTACCCACCAGGGCTCTACGAGCAGTACTTC. Amino acids: CSVYPPGLYEQYF. The chain has TRBV29-1 and TRBJ2-7; maybe TRBD1 (5 bases). The V end was cut by 5 bases, the J end by 3 bases, with 14 bases between. Germline values: CDR1 SQVTM, CDR2 ANQGSEA. The CDR3 contains 13 residues.

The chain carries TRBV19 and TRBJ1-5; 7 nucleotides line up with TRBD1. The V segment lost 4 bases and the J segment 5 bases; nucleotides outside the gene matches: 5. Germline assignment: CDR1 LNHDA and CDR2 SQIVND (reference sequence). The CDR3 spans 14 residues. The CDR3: CASSNRGRHQPQHF. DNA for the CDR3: TGTGCCAGTAGTAACAGGGGCCGCCATCAGCCCCAGCATTTT.

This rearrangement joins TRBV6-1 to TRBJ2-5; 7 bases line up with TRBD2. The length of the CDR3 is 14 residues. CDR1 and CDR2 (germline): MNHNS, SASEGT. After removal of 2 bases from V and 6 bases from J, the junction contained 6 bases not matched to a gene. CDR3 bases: TGTGCCAGCAGTGAACAGGGAGGGAAAAAGACCCAGTACTTC. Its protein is CASSEQGGKKTQYF.

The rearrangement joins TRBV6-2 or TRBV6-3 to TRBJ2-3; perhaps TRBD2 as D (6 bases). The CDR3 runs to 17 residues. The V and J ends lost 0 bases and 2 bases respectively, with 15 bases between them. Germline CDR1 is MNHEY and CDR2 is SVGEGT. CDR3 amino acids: CASSYSLNGGVTDTQYF. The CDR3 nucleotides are TGTGCCAGCAGTTACTCTTTGAATGGAGGGGTCACAGATACGCAGTATTTT.

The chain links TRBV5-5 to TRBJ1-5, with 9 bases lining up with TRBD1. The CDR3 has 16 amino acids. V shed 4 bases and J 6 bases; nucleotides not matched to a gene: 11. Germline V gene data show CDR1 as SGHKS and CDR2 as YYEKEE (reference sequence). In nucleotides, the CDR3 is TGTGCCAGCAGCCCTGCTTCGGGACAGGGCATTCAGCCCCAGCATTTT. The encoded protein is CASSPASGQGIQPQHF.

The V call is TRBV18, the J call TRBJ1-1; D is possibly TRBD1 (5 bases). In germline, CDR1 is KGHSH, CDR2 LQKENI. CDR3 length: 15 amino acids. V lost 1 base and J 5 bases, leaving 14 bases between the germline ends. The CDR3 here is CASSPQQDGGTEAFF. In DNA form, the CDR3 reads TGTGCCAGCTCACCACAGCAGGACGGGGGGACTGAAGCTTTCTTT.

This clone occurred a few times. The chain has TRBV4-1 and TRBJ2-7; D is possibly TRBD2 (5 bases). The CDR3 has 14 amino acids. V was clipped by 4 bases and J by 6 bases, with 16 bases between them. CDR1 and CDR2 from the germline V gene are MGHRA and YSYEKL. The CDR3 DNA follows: TGCGCCAGCAGCCGGCAACTAGGACGTGCCGAGCAGTACTTC. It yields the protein CASSRQLGRAEQYF.

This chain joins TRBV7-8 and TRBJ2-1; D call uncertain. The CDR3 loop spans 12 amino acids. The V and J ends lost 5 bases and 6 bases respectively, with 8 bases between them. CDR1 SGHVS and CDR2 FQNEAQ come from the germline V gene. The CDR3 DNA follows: TGTGCCAGCAGCCCTAATCGCAATGAGCAGTTCTTC. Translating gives CASSPNRNEQFF. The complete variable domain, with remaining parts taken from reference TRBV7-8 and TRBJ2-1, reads GAGVSQSPRYKVAKRGQDVALRCDPISGHVSLFWYQQALGQGPEFLTYFQNEAQLDKSGLPSDRFFAERPEGSVSTLKIQRTQQEDSAVYLCASSPNRNEQFFGPGTRLTVL.

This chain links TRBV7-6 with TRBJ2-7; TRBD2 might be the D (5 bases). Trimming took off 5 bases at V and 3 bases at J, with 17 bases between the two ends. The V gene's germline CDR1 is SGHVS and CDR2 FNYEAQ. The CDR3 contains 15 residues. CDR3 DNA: TGTGCCAGCAGCACCGGCAGCGGACCTTACTACGAGCAGTACTTC. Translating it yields CASSTGSGPYYEQYF.

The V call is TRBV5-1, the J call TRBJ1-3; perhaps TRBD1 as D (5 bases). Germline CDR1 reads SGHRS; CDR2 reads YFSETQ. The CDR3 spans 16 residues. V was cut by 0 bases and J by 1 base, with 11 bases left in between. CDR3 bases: TGCGCCAGCAGCTTGGTCGGGGGTATGTCTGGAAACACCATATATTTT. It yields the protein CASSLVGGMSGNTIYF.

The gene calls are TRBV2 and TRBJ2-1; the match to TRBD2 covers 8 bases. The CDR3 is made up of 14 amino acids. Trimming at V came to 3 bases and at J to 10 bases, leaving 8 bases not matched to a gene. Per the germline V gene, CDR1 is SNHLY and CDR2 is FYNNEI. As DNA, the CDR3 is TGTGCCAGCAGTGAGTTCTTGGGCGGGAGGGAGCAGTTCTTC. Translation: CASSEFLGGREQFF. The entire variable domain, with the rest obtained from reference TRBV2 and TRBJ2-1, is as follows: EPEVTQTPSHQVTQMGQEVILRCVPISNHLYFYWYRQILGQKVEFLVSFYNNEISEKSEIFDDQFSVERPDGSNFTLKIRSTKLEDSAMYFCASSEFLGGREQFFGPGTRLTVL.

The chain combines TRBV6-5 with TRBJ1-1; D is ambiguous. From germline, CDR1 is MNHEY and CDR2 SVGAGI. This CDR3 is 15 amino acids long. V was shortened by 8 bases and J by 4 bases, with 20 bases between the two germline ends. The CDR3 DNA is TGTGCCAGCCAGCGATATATGGAGGGTCCCACTGAAGCTTTCTTT. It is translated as CASQRYMEGPTEAFF.